The 19 T cell receptor beta chains reported below all come from one sample, sequenced in a study of patients and donors after allogeneic stem cell transplantation. One entry per CDR3 protein, called by TCRdb with MiXCR from the RT-PCR reads. The data hold 200,000 to 250,000 distinct CDR3 sequences, with over 12% observed a single time. What was sequenced was blood, either unsorted or a sorted T cell fraction (not recorded which). These receptors were collected from a human donor who was either an allogeneic HSCT recipient or a stem cell or donor lymphocyte infusion donor (not recorded which). It is not recorded whose cells these are; they may come from a transplant donor.

There are a few counts of this clonotype. The gene calls are TRBV9 and TRBJ2-5, with TRBD2 matching 12 bases. With V trimmed by 3 bases and J by 5 bases, 5 bases remained unmatched. The germline V gene has CDR1 SGDLS and CDR2 YYNGEE. CDR3 length equals 15 residues. CDR3 DNA sequence: TGTGCCAGCAGCGGAGGACTAGCGGGGAGGGAGACCCAGTACTTC. Encoded protein: CASSGGLAGRETQYF.

This clonotype has a handful of counts. V usage is TRBV7-7 and J usage is TRBJ2-5; no clear D gene. Germline CDR1 SSHAT, CDR2 FNYEAQ (reference sequence). Trimming removed 2 bases from V and 5 bases from J, with 15 bases in between. The CDR3 loop spans 15 amino acids. The CDR3 loop is CASSLRALVGETQYF. CDR3 sequence (DNA): TGTGCCAGCAGCTTAAGGGCCCTCGTCGGGGAGACCCAGTACTTC.

This clonotype was picked up a small number of times. The chain links TRBV9 to TRBJ2-1; no definite D call. With 2 bases removed from V and 9 bases from J, the gap between germline ends came to 15 bases. CDR1 SGDLS and CDR2 YYNGEE come from the germline V gene. The CDR3 is 14 residues long. As DNA, the CDR3 is TGTGCCAGCAGCGTTAAGGGTGGGCAGGTTGAGCAGTTCTTC. This gives the protein CASSVKGGQVEQFF.

In this sample, this clonotype turned up a few times. Here the CDR3 DNA reads TGCGCCAGCAAACCTACAGGGGGCCGGAACACTGAAGCTTTCTTT. This translates into CASKPTGGRNTEAFF. The chain links TRBV23-1 to TRBJ1-1; 9 bases align to TRBD1. TRBV23-1 is an ORF, and what it does is uncertain. The CDR3 consists of 15 residues. Losses at the gene ends were 7 bases for V and 1 base for J; bases not matched to a gene: 7.

The chain recombines TRBV7-9 with TRBJ1-2; perhaps TRBD1 as D (6 bases). Germline V gene data show CDR1 as SEHNR and CDR2 as FQNEAQ (reference sequence). The CDR3 length is 16 residues. The ends were cut back, 5 bases at V and 2 bases at J, with 18 bases in the middle. The CDR3: CASSHDRSGANYGYTF. Here the CDR3 DNA reads TGTGCCAGCAGCCACGACAGGTCCGGGGCGAACTATGGCTACACCTTC.

This clonotype was counted at least ten times. The rearrangement links TRBV4-1 to TRBJ2-1; 12 positions agree with TRBD2. The V gene's germline CDR1 is MGHRA and CDR2 YSYEKL. The V and J ends lost 5 bases and 1 base, in that order; junction bases with no gene match: 3. The CDR3 covers 16 residues. In DNA form, the CDR3 reads TGCGCCAGCAGCATAGGACTAGCGGGGTCCTACAATGAGCAGTTCTTC. Residues: CASSIGLAGSYNEQFF.

This clonotype was detected only once. The rearrangement links TRBV27 to TRBJ2-1, with TRBD2 matching over 8 bases. CDR1 is MNHEY, CDR2 SMNVEV, per germline (reference sequence). The J segment lost 8 bases and the V segment lost 6 bases, leaving 9 bases of the junction unmatched. The CDR3 extends over 14 amino acids. The CDR3 here is CASRLSGRWDEQFF. The CDR3 nucleotides read TGTGCCAGCAGACTAAGCGGGAGATGGGATGAGCAGTTCTTC.

This clonotype turned up a few times. The CDR3 DNA sequence: TGCAGCGTTTGGGCACCTCTATCTAGCTACACCTTC. It translates to CSVWAPLSSYTF. The chain has TRBV29-1 and TRBJ1-2; D unresolved. Trimming shortened V by 5 bases and J by 9 bases, and 16 bases separated the two germline ends. The CDR3 is 12 residues long. Germline CDR1 reads SQVTM; CDR2 reads ANQGSEA.

This clonotype was seen more than once but under ten times. CDR3 protein: CAWSPASGGAQTQYF. CDR3 in DNA: TGTGCCTGGAGCCCAGCCTCAGGGGGCGCGCAGACCCAGTACTTC. The rearrangement joins TRBV30 to TRBJ2-5, with 8 bases identical to TRBD1. The germline V gene encodes CDR1 GTSNPN and CDR2 SVGIG (reference sequence). The CDR3 runs 15 residues. The junction had 12 bases not matched to a gene; V was cut back by 3 bases and J by 6 bases.

At least ten counts were recorded for this clonotype. The chain is built from TRBV3-1 and TRBJ1-1; a weak D match, TRBD1 (6 bases). The germline V gene has CDR1 LGHDT and CDR2 YNNKEL (reference sequence). Trimming removed 7 bases at V and 6 bases at J, with 15 bases between. The length of the CDR3 is 13 residues. The CDR3 DNA follows: TGTGCCAGCAACGAACAGGGTCGGGCTGAAGCTTTCTTT. This gives the protein CASNEQGRAEAFF. Combining the CDR3 with reference TRBV3-1 and TRBJ1-1 gives the whole variable domain DTAVSQTPKYLVTQMGNDKSIKCEQNLGHDTMYWYKQDSKKFLKIMFSYNNKELIINETVPNRFSPKSPDKAHLNLHINSLELGDSAVYFCASNEQGRAEAFFGQGTRLTVV.

This chain links TRBV7-9 with TRBJ1-6; 8 bases agree with TRBD1. CDR1 SEHNR and CDR2 FQNEAQ come from the germline V gene (reference sequence). The J segment lost 7 bases and the V segment lost 8 bases, leaving 4 bases of the junction unmatched. This CDR3 region has 13 residues. The CDR3 coding sequence is TGTGCCAGCGGACAGGGTTTGAATTCACCCCTCCACTTT. This codes for CASGQGLNSPLHF.

This clonotype was observed a few times. This chain joins TRBV15 and TRBJ2-1; tentatively, D is TRBD2 (5 bases). Germline-derived CDR1 and CDR2 are LNHNV and YYDKDF (reference sequence). The CDR3 contains 16 residues. V was cut by 6 bases and J by 0 bases, with 15 bases left in between. CDR3 DNA: TGTGCCACCAGTAGTAGCGTTAGAAGCTCCTACAATGAGCAGTTCTTC. Translating gives CATSSSVRSSYNEQFF.

The chain uses TRBV10-3 and TRBJ1-1, with D maybe TRBD1 (6 bases). Trimming left V 4 bases short and J 4 bases short, with 10 bases between. Per germline, CDR1 ENHRY and CDR2 SYGVKD. This CDR3 has 13 residues. CDR3 amino acids: CAISVGGGTEAFF. For the CDR3, the DNA is TGTGCCATCAGTGTAGGGGGAGGCACTGAAGCTTTCTTT.

This clonotype was detected only a few times. The V gene is TRBV6-1, the J gene TRBJ2-4; TRBD1 aligns across 9 bases. The CDR3 has 15 residues. The V gene's germline CDR1 is MNHNS and CDR2 SASEGT. Losses at the gene ends were 7 bases for V and 6 bases for J; bases not matched to a gene: 10. CDR3 in amino acids: CASIETGTGRNIQYF. The CDR3 coding sequence is TGTGCCAGCATCGAAACCGGGACAGGGCGAAACATTCAGTACTTC.

This clonotype has only a few counts. The V and J genes are TRBV4-2 and TRBJ2-3; D tentatively fits TRBD1 or TRBD2 (6 bases each). Germline V gene sequence: CDR1 LGHNA, CDR2 YNFKEQ. The CDR3 has 14 amino acids. V was shortened by 3 bases and J by 2 bases, with 9 bases between the two germline ends. The CDR3 DNA is TGTGCCAGCAGCCAGCCGGGGGCCACAGATACGCAGTATTTT. This sequence encodes CASSQPGATDTQYF.

Here the CDR3 DNA reads TGTGCCTGGAGCGGAGGAGGGGAGGGCGAAAAACTGTTTTTT. Translation: CAWSGGGEGEKLFF. The rearrangement links TRBV30 to TRBJ1-4; the D gene is possibly TRBD1 (5 bases). Trimming removed 3 bases at V and 8 bases at J, with 16 bases between. CDR1 and CDR2 from the germline V gene are GTSNPN and SVGIG (reference sequence). This CDR3 contains 14 residues.

This clonotype has only a few counts. This sequence joins TRBV6-1 and TRBJ1-5, with D hard to call. Germline assignment: CDR1 MNHNS and CDR2 SASEGT. V shed 4 bases and J shed 2 bases, with 12 bases lying between them. This CDR3 is 15 amino acids long. The CDR3 DNA reads TGTGCCAGCAGTGGGCCGCTCTCTGGCAATCAGCCCCAGCATTTT. This codes for CASSGPLSGNQPQHF.

This clonotype was found many times. The chain links TRBV12-3 or TRBV12-4 to TRBJ2-2, with 8 bases aligning to TRBD2. Trimming removed 6 bases from V and 7 bases from J; junction bases left unmatched: 19. CDR3 length: 18 amino acids. The CDR3 here is CASSLASGLPPLGGELFF. The CDR3 DNA reads TGTGCCAGCAGCCTGGCTAGCGGGCTTCCCCCATTAGGCGGGGAGCTGTTTTTT.

The V and J genes are TRBV7-9 and TRBJ1-2, with 9 bases matching TRBD1. The V gene end was trimmed by 5 bases and the J gene end by 6 bases; junction bases not matched to a gene: 10. CDR3 length equals 15 residues. Germline V gene data show CDR1 as SEHNR and CDR2 as FQNEAQ (reference sequence). CDR3 coding DNA: TGTGCCAGCAGCCGCATGACAGGGGGAGAAGATGGCTACACCTTC. Translating it yields CASSRMTGGEDGYTF. The full variable domain, rest sourced from reference TRBV7-9 and TRBJ1-2, is DTGVSQNPRHKITKRGQNVTFRCDPISEHNRLYWYRQTLGQGPEFLTYFQNEAQLEKSRLLSDRFSAERPKGSFSTLEIQRTEQGDSAMYLCASSRMTGGEDGYTFGSGTRLTVV.